The 32 T cell receptor beta chains reported below all come from one sample, sequenced in a study of blood T cell repertoires in COVID-19. TCRdb's copy holds only in-frame clones and misses some; the assay was immunoSEQ multiplex PCR. Of some 320,000 clones in the sample, 65% to 90% are singletons; the top ten hold around 7.8%. The sample taken for sequencing was peripheral blood. The receptor set was obtained from a human donor in a cohort sampled during active COVID-19.

This clone was picked up one time. The chain has TRBV24-1 and TRBJ2-3; 13 bases agree with TRBD2. V shed 0 bases and J 8 bases; nucleotides not matched to a gene: 4. CDR1 is KGHDR and CDR2 is SFDVKD in the germline V gene. The CDR3 covers 16 residues. The CDR3 DNA reads TGTGCCACCAGTGATTTGACTAGCGGGGGGGCCGTTACGCAGTATTTT. It specifies CATSDLTSGGAVTQYF.

This chain connects TRBV21-1 to TRBJ2-7; the tabulated D call, TRBD1, remains unverified against the DNA. TRBV21-1 counts as a pseudogene. This CDR3 has 14 amino acids. The CDR3 nucleotides read TGTGCCAGCCCACGGACAGGGGGCTCCTACGAGCAGTACTTC. This gives the protein CASPRTGGSYEQYF.

The J gene is TRBJ1-2, the V gene TRBV19; 8 bases match TRBD1. J lost 7 bases, V lost 6 bases, and 10 bases had no gene match. The length of the CDR3 is 14 residues. Per the germline V gene, CDR1 is LNHDA and CDR2 is SQIVND (reference sequence). This CDR3 reads CASSLQGEVGGYTF. The CDR3 DNA is TGTGCCAGTAGCCTACAGGGGGAAGTAGGTGGCTACACCTTC.

The J gene is TRBJ1-2, the V gene TRBV29-1, with D possibly being TRBD1 (5 bases). Per the germline V gene, CDR1 is SQVTM and CDR2 is ANQGSEA. Trimming shortened V by 6 bases and J by 5 bases, and 19 bases separated the two germline ends. This CDR3 is built from 14 residues. The CDR3 loop reads CSVRVPPDSYGYTF. The CDR3 bases are TGCAGCGTCAGGGTACCCCCTGATTCTTATGGCTACACCTTC.

The chain couples TRBV30 to TRBJ1-2; possible D gene TRBD1, 6 bases. This CDR3 contains 12 residues. Between the trimmed V and J ends, which lost 2 bases and 4 bases, there was a span of 8 bases. Per the germline V gene, CDR1 is GTSNPN and CDR2 is SVGIG (reference sequence). CDR3 region: CAWSPGAYGYTF. The CDR3 nucleotides read TGTGCCTGGAGTCCAGGGGCCTATGGCTACACCTTC. Using reference TRBV30 and TRBJ1-2 for the parts outside the CDR3, the full variable domain is SQTIHQWPATLVQPVGSPLSLECTVEGTSNPNLYWYRQAAGRGLQLLFYSVGIGQISSEVPQNLSASRPQDRQFILSSKKLLLSDSGFYLCAWSPGAYGYTFGSGTRLTVV.

The chain links TRBV29-1 to TRBJ2-6; possible D gene TRBD1, 5 bases. The CDR3 covers 16 residues. Germline lookup yields CDR1 SQVTM and CDR2 ANQGSEA. The germline V and J ends were trimmed by 4 bases and 0 bases, with 13 bases remaining between them. Here the CDR3 DNA reads TGCAGCGTTGTGGGTGGACAATCCTCTGGGGCCAACGTCCTGACTTTC. Translation: CSVVGGQSSGANVLTF. Complete variable domain (other parts from reference TRBV29-1 and TRBJ2-6): SAVISQKPSRDICQRGTSLTIQCQVDSQVTMMFWYRQQPGQSLTLIATANQGSEATYESGFVIDKFPISRPNLTFSTLTVSNMSPEDSSIYLCSVVGGQSSGANVLTFGAGSRLTVL.

V gene TRBV6-2 or TRBV6-3 combines with J gene TRBJ2-1, with 14 bases lining up with TRBD2. The CDR3 has 15 amino acids. Germline V lookup: CDR1 MNHEY, CDR2 SVGEGT. The V segment lost 5 bases and the J segment 7 bases; nucleotides outside the gene matches: 4. CDR3: CASSKTSGGANEQFF. Here the CDR3 DNA reads TGTGCCAGCAGTAAGACTAGCGGGGGGGCGAATGAGCAGTTCTTC.

J is TRBJ2-7 and V is TRBV5-1; 7 bases match TRBD1. CDR3 length: 15 residues. The ends lost 0 bases at V and 5 bases at J; junction bases unmatched: 8. The germline gives CDR1 SGHRS, CDR2 YFSETQ. Written as DNA, the CDR3 is TGCGCCAGCAGCTTGGCGAGAGGGGGCATCGACGAGCAGTACTTC. The encoded protein is CASSLARGGIDEQYF.

The chain joins TRBV7-3 to TRBJ1-2, with no clear D. Germline V gene data show CDR1 as SGHTA and CDR2 as FQGTGA. The length of the CDR3 is 13 residues. V dropped 0 bases and J dropped 6 bases, with 8 bases sitting between them. CDR3 nucleotide sequence: TGTGCCAGCAGCTTAACGTCGGGAAATGGCTACACCTTC. Translated: CASSLTSGNGYTF.

The CDR3 nucleotides are TGTGCCAGCAGCTTACAGGGTTCGGGCTACACCTTC. It translates to CASSLQGSGYTF. The chain links TRBV28 to TRBJ1-2; D perhaps matches TRBD1 (6 bases). CDR3 size: 12 residues. From germline, CDR1 is MDHEN and CDR2 SYDVKM. The V end lost 6 bases, the J end lost 8 bases, and 13 bases lay between the germline ends.

This rearrangement joins TRBV2 to TRBJ2-4; D unclear. Between the trimmed V and J ends, which lost 3 bases and 8 bases, there was a span of 5 bases. Germline V gene sequence: CDR1 SNHLY, CDR2 FYNNEI. This CDR3 has 11 residues. CDR3 residues: CASSDVDIQYF. Here the CDR3 DNA reads TGTGCCAGCAGTGACGTTGACATTCAGTACTTC. The full variable domain, in which reference TRBV2 and TRBJ2-4 provide the parts outside the CDR3, is EPEVTQTPSHQVTQMGQEVILRCVPISNHLYFYWYRQILGQKVEFLVSFYNNEISEKSEIFDDQFSVERPDGSNFTLKIRSTKLEDSAMYFCASSDVDIQYFGAGTRLSVL.

This clone was counted once. The rearrangement uses TRBV3-1 (or the pseudogene TRBV3-2) and TRBJ1-6; D not certain. Germline CDR1 is LGHDT and CDR2 is YNNKEL (reference sequence). V was shortened by 2 bases and J by 5 bases, with 7 bases between the two germline ends. The length of the CDR3 is 14 residues. CDR3 in amino acids: CASSQRRDNSPLHF. CDR3 DNA: TGTGCCAGCAGCCAAAGACGGGATAATTCACCCCTCCACTTT.

The rearrangement joins TRBV19 to TRBJ1-1; D unclear. V dropped 5 bases and J dropped 4 bases, with 11 bases sitting between them. CDR3 length: 13 amino acids. Germline CDR1 is LNHDA and CDR2 is SQIVND (reference sequence). The CDR3 DNA reads TGTGCCAGTAGTGTTGAGCGGGGCACTGAAGCTTTCTTT. This codes for CASSVERGTEAFF. Based on the CDR3 plus reference TRBV19 and TRBJ1-1, the full variable domain is DGGITQSPKYLFRKEGQNVTLSCEQNLNHDAMYWYRQDPGQGLRLIYYSQIVNDFQKGDIAEGYSVSREKKESFPLTVTSAQKNPTAFYLCASSVERGTEAFFGQGTRLTVV.

The chain couples TRBV14 to TRBJ1-1; D perhaps matches TRBD1 (5 bases). The V end was cut by 1 base, the J end by 2 bases, with 8 bases between. This CDR3 has 14 residues. Germline V CDR1 and CDR2: SGHDN, FVKESK. For the CDR3, the DNA is TGTGCCAGCAGCCAAGCGACAGTAAACACTGAAGCTTTCTTT. It yields the protein CASSQATVNTEAFF.

CDR3 sequence reads: CASSQDRNTEAFF. The CDR3, as DNA: TGTGCCAGCTCACAGGACAGGAACACTGAAGCTTTCTTT. The V gene is TRBV18, the J gene TRBJ1-1; D possibly corresponds to TRBD1 (6 bases). V was clipped by 4 bases and J by 1 base, with 7 bases between them. The CDR3 spans 13 residues. Germline V gene data show CDR1 as KGHSH and CDR2 as LQKENI.

The J gene is TRBJ2-1, the V gene TRBV7-3; D remains unclear. The V end was cut by 2 bases, the J end by 8 bases, with 13 bases between. CDR3 length equals 14 residues. Per germline, CDR1 SGHTA and CDR2 FQGTGA. The CDR3 loop is CASSLLSRSDEQFF. The DNA of the CDR3 is TGTGCCAGCAGCTTATTGAGTCGGTCCGATGAGCAGTTCTTC.

This clone showed up many times. The chain couples TRBV6-6 to TRBJ2-7; no reliable D call. With 6 bases removed from V and 7 bases from J, the gap between germline ends came to 13 bases. CDR3 length: 12 residues. Looked up from germline, CDR1 is MNHNY and CDR2 is SVGAGI (reference sequence). CDR3 nucleotide sequence: TGTGCCAGCAGCTTACTCCAGGTGGAGCAGTACTTC. It is translated as CASSLLQVEQYF.

This clone was observed once. The V and J genes are TRBV29-1 and TRBJ1-2, with TRBD1 matching 9 bases. Trimming cost V 6 bases and J 6 bases; bases outside gene matches: 8. Germline CDR1 is SQVTM and CDR2 is ANQGSEA. This CDR3 has 13 amino acids. Here the CDR3 reads CSVPRTGEDGYTF. The CDR3 nucleotides read TGCAGCGTCCCCCGGACAGGGGAGGATGGCTACACCTTC.

J is TRBJ2-3 and V is TRBV24-1; D gene unclear. V shed 3 bases and J shed 7 bases, with 4 bases lying between them. Germline CDR1 KGHDR, CDR2 SFDVKD. The CDR3 runs 11 residues. CDR3 sequence (DNA): TGTGCCACCAGTGATCTGTATACGCAGTATTTT. This gives the protein CATSDLYTQYF.

This sequence joins TRBV5-1 and TRBJ2-1; 8 positions agree with TRBD1. The CDR3 runs 16 residues. Germline V CDR1 and CDR2: SGHRS, YFSETQ. Germline trimming cut 2 bases from V and 4 bases from J; bases unmatched to any gene: 8. CDR3 in amino acids: CASSFLTDREYNEQFF. The CDR3 DNA is TGCGCCAGCAGCTTTCTGACGGACAGGGAGTACAATGAGCAGTTCTTC.

The chain joins TRBV6-5 to TRBJ1-5; 9 bases match TRBD1. The CDR3 spans 14 residues. The germline gives CDR1 MNHEY, CDR2 SVGAGI. The V gene end was trimmed by 6 bases and the J gene end by 11 bases; junction bases not matched to a gene: 11. The CDR3, as DNA: TGTGCCAGCAGCGGAGGACAGGGGAGCAAAGCCCAGCATTTT. This translates into CASSGGQGSKAQHF.

This clone was detected a few times. CDR3 in DNA: TGTGCCAGCAGAGAAAACCTCGGGACAGCTAATTCACCCCTCCACTTT. Amino acid sequence: CASRENLGTANSPLHF. This rearrangement joins TRBV9 to TRBJ1-6, with 7 positions matching TRBD1. This CDR3 region has 16 residues. Germline CDR1 reads SGDLS; CDR2 reads YYNGEE. The V segment lost 5 bases and the J segment 6 bases; nucleotides outside the gene matches: 11.

The chain uses TRBV5-4 and TRBJ1-1, with TRBD1 as a possible D gene (6 bases). The germline V gene has CDR1 SGHNT and CDR2 YYREEE (reference sequence). The CDR3 is 13 amino acids. V lost 5 bases, J lost 3 bases, and 11 bases lay in between. CDR3 region: CASRRQGYTEAFF. The CDR3, as DNA: TGTGCCAGCAGGCGGCAGGGGTACACTGAAGCTTTCTTT.

This sequence joins TRBV12-3 or TRBV12-4 and TRBJ1-3; 7 bases are a match to TRBD1. This CDR3 contains 13 residues. After removal of 1 base from V and 9 bases from J, the junction contained 3 bases not matched to a gene. The DNA of the CDR3 is TGTGCCAGCAGTTTAGGGCAGGGGGGCACCATATATTTT. It yields the protein CASSLGQGGTIYF.

This rearrangement joins TRBV18 to TRBJ1-2, with D possibly TRBD1 on 6 matching bases. V lost 3 bases and J 4 bases, leaving 9 bases between the germline ends. CDR3 length equals 13 residues. Germline assignment: CDR1 KGHSH and CDR2 LQKENI. CDR3 nucleotide sequence: TGTGCCAGCTCACCGGACAGCCTCTATGGCTACACCTTC. This sequence encodes CASSPDSLYGYTF.

This clone was seen only a few times. The CDR3 DNA is TGTGCCAGCACTGCTCTCAGGGGGCAGGGGGGCACTGAAGCTTTCTTT. Translated: CASTALRGQGGTEAFF. This rearrangement joins TRBV6-6 to TRBJ1-1; TRBD1 agrees at 8 bases. With V trimmed by 7 bases and J by 4 bases, 14 bases remained unmatched. Germline CDR1 is MNHNY and CDR2 is SVGAGI (reference sequence). The length of the CDR3 is 16 residues.

The chain uses TRBV5-1 and TRBJ2-7; D may be TRBD1 (5 bases). Germline-derived CDR1 and CDR2 are SGHRS and YFSETQ. With 5 bases removed from V and 0 bases from J, the gap between germline ends came to 9 bases. The CDR3 consists of 13 residues. The CDR3 loop reads CASRQESSYEQYF. The CDR3 nucleotides read TGCGCCAGCAGACAGGAAAGCTCCTACGAGCAGTACTTC.

The CDR3 coding sequence is TGCAGTGCTAGTGTTAACAGATACACCGGGGAGCTGTTTTTT. This translates into CSASVNRYTGELFF. The chain joins TRBV20-1 to TRBJ2-2; D is unresolved. Deletions cut 3 bases from V and 3 bases from J, with 11 bases between. The CDR3 is 14 amino acids. Looked up from germline, CDR1 is DFQATT and CDR2 is SNEGSKA (reference sequence).

J is TRBJ1-4 and V is TRBV18; no firm D call. From germline, CDR1 is KGHSH and CDR2 LQKENI. V dropped 2 bases and J dropped 4 bases, with 8 bases sitting between them. The CDR3 covers 14 residues. In DNA, the CDR3 is TGTGCCAGCTCACCATGGGAGGATAATGAAAAACTGTTTTTT. This gives the protein CASSPWEDNEKLFF. The whole variable domain, remainder taken from reference TRBV18 and TRBJ1-4, is NAGVMQNPRHLVRRRGQEARLRCSPMKGHSHVYWYRQLPEEGLKFMVYLQKENIIDESGMPKERFSAEFPKEGPSILRIQQVVRGDSAAYFCASSPWEDNEKLFFGSGTQLSVL.

This clone was seen more than once but under ten times. Here the CDR3 DNA reads TGTGCCAGCAGCTTAGTATATAGCGGGAAATACAATGAGCAGTTCTTC. This codes for CASSLVYSGKYNEQFF. The chain joins TRBV7-2 to TRBJ2-1; TRBD2 agrees at 8 bases. This CDR3 is built from 16 residues. The germline V gene has CDR1 SGHTA and CDR2 FQGNSA. V trimming: 1 base; J trimming: 4 bases; junction bases outside the gene matches: 6. The variable domain in full, completed from reference TRBV7-2 and TRBJ2-1, reads GAGVSQSPSNKVTEKGKDVELRCDPISGHTALYWYRQSLGQGLEFLIYFQGNSAPDKSGLPSDRFSAERTGGSVSTLTIQRTQQEDSAVYLCASSLVYSGKYNEQFFGPGTRLTVL.

This chain joins TRBV6-5 and TRBJ2-7, with D possibly matching TRBD2 (5 bases). CDR1 is MNHEY and CDR2 is SVGAGI in the germline V gene. The CDR3 runs to 14 residues. Trimming cost V 7 bases and J 2 bases, with 15 bases left between them. The CDR3: CASIPLWRAYEQYF. The CDR3 region has the DNA TGTGCCAGCATCCCTCTCTGGCGGGCCTACGAGCAGTACTTC.

The gene calls are TRBV7-8 and TRBJ2-7, with D possibly matching TRBD1 (5 bases). This CDR3 comprises 15 residues. CDR1 is SGHVS, CDR2 FQNEAQ, per germline. Trimming removed 4 bases from V and 1 base from J, with 14 bases in between. The CDR3: CASSSTQGSSYEQYF. CDR3 in DNA: TGTGCCAGCAGCTCTACTCAGGGAAGTTCCTACGAGCAGTACTTC. The full variable domain, its missing parts supplied by reference TRBV7-8 and TRBJ2-7, is GAGVSQSPRYKVAKRGQDVALRCDPISGHVSLFWYQQALGQGPEFLTYFQNEAQLDKSGLPSDRFFAERPEGSVSTLKIQRTQQEDSAVYLCASSSTQGSSYEQYFGPGTRLTVT.